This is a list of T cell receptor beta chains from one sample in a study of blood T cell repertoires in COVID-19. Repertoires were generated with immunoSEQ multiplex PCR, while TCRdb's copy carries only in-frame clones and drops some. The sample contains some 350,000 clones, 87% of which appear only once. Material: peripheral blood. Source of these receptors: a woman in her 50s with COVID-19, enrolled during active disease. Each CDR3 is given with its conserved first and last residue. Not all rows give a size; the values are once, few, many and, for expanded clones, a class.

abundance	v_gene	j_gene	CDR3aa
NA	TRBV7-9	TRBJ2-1	CASSSYTLGGGEQFF
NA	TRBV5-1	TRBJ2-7	CASSLEGTTLNEQYF
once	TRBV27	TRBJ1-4	CASTAQLLTGFGKLFF
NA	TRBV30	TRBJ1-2	CAWKRNANYGYTF
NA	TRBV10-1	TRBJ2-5	CASSDQGLAGETQYF
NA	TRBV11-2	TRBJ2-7	CASSLGSGRGSYEQYF
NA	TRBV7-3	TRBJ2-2	CASSLSGSTGELFF
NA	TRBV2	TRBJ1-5	CASSLQGSGPQHF
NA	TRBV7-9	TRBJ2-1	CASSSTQYSGRSYNEQFF
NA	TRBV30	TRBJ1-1	CAWRGRQGWGKAFF
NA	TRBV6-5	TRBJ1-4	CASSPERDTLFF
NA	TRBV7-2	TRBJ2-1	CASSFLAGLYNEQFF
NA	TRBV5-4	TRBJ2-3	CASSPAPGLGADTQYF
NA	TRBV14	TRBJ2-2	CASSDIPGLTNTGELFF
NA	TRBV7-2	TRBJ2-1	CASSLWTSGSGEQFF
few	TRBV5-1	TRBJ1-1	CASSLGDGQGGMEAFF
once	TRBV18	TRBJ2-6	CASSPTGASGANVLTF
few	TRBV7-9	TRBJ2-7	CASSPPRVDEQYF
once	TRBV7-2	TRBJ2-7	CASSLGTGTPYEQYF
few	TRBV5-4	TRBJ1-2	CATTRDTQAIIYGYTF
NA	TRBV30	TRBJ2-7	CAWSVPGARRSYEQYF
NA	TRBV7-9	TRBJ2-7	CASSLALGLAGTYEQYF
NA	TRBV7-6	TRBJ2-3	CASSAKGLAGADTQYF
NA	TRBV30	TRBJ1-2	CAWKQENYGYTF
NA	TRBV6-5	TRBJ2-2	CASSPRQGGTGELFF
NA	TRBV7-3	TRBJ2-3	CASSQSQGGADTQYF
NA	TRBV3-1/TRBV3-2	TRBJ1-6	CASSPQQGTGNSPLHF
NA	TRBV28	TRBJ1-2	CASSLNRKGYTF
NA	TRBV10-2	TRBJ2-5	CASYQPETQYF
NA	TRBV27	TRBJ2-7	CASSLYPGPFLDEQYF
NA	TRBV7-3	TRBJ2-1	CASSRTSGYNEQFF
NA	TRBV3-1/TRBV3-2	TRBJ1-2	CASSARDRGLFDYGYTF
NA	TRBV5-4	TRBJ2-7	CASSFGTAYEQYF
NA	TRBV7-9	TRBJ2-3	CASSLDLAGGTDTQYF
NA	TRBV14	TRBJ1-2	CARGQGAENYGYTF
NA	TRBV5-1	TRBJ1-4	CASSRGTAPEKLFF
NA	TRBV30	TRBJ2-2	CAWSAMRGMFITGELFF
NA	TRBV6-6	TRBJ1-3	CASSYDNRGDTIYF
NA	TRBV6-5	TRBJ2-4	CASSYRTGPWDIQYF
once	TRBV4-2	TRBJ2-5	CASSQGQRETQYF
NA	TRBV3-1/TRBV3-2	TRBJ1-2	CASSQLGGVVGGYTF
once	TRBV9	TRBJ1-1	CASTSRQFNTEAFF